This TCR beta chain was sequenced for a study of cytomegalovirus exposure and HLA in healthy donors. Profiling relied on immunoSEQ multiplex PCR, and the TCRdb table lists in-frame clones only, not all of them. The data show 55,000 to 75,000 clones, 80% to 95% seen once. Study-level points and caveats: In vitro data verified three CMV-associated chains as specific for CMV antigens.

Germline lookup yields CDR1 ENHRY and CDR2 SYGVKD. Trimming took 10 bases from V and 15 from J; bases not matched to a gene: 22. The CDR3 has 15 amino acids. This clone has more than one count but fewer than ten. Its target is unknown. This rearrangement joins TRBV10-3 to TRBJ2-1, with 9 bases identical to TRBD2. The TCR was taken from a man younger than 35 in good health and CMV-seropositive. Input material: PBMCs. CDR3 region: CATEPGLARLQEWFF. The CDR3 DNA follows: TGTGCCACCGAACCGGGACTAGCAAGACTTCAAGAATGGTTCTTC.